The entry below gives a single T cell receptor (beta chain) sequence along with its context. This clone was detected once. It lacks a known antigen. No per-base quality is available; no much larger clone lies one base away. The data stem from a study of blood T cell repertoires in COVID-19 (dated by TCRdb to 2020 to 2021). Notes on the research overall: Collaborator samples came from the United States, Italy and Spain and covered acute and convalescent phases of COVID-19. The material from the prospective study consisted of cDNA or gDNA derived from T cells, B-cell-depleted T cells, or PBMCs. The dataset comprised deeply sampled blood TCRbeta repertoires from subjects exposed to, actively infected with, or recovered from COVID-19. The repertoires were released in a freely available public database meant as a resource for research on the immune response to SARS-CoV-2. The samples were drawn from the first 160 participants of the ongoing ImmuneRACE study and from some 1,300 subjects provided by 6 global collaborators. Nearly every sample came with metadata listing a de-identified subject ID, COVID-19 status, age in years and sex. Where HLA class I and class II types were available, the types were taken from metadata supplied by the sample provider, not from assay-based typing.

The immunoSEQ Assay, a bias-controlled multiplex PCR, was used to amplify TCRbeta CDR3 regions from genomic DNA. The authors processed their data as follows. The number of nucleated cells in each sample was estimated by amplification of reference gene primers within the assay. To quantify the absolute abundance of each unique TCRbeta CDR3 rearrangement, sequence reads were collapsed and filtered. Productive Simpson clonality was computed per sample as the square root of Simpson's diversity index over productive rearrangements. Imported from immuneACCESS, the table was reduced by TCRdb to in-frame sequences with V and J called. These copies leave out some clones; in studies compared against another copy, an unresolved V gene accounts for under half, and the cause of the remainder is not known. Clone size and V and J calls were adopted from that table, with D and trimming inferred from the DNA. The sample contains over 20,000 clones, around 82% of them found a single time. The ten largest clones represent over 6.5% of the sample.

Overall study outcomes, separate from this receptor: How much clinical and demographic metadata was included differed by source and by participant, and the metadata was provided uncurated.

Each collaborating institution followed its own protocols to collect whole blood in K2EDTA tubes. For TCRbeta analysis, collaborator samples were shipped as frozen whole blood, as isolated PBMCs, or as DNA extracted from either sample type. The cysteine opens and the phenylalanine closes a CDR3 of 14 amino acids. Left in the record is the CDR3 DNA by itself, 42 bases read in frame from the first base. From the germline V gene, CDR1 is MNHNS and CDR2 is SASEGT. V sheds 0 bases and J sheds 1 base, leaving 6 bases between their ends. This chain is built from TRBV6-1 and TRBJ1-1; perhaps TRBD1 is the D gene, with 5 bases matching. Sequencing was performed on peripheral blood. This sequence originates from a human donor in a cohort sampled during active COVID-19. The DNA sequence reads TGTGCCAGCAGTGAAGCTGGACAGAACACTGAAGCTTTCTTT. Its coded protein is CASSEAGQNTEAFF.